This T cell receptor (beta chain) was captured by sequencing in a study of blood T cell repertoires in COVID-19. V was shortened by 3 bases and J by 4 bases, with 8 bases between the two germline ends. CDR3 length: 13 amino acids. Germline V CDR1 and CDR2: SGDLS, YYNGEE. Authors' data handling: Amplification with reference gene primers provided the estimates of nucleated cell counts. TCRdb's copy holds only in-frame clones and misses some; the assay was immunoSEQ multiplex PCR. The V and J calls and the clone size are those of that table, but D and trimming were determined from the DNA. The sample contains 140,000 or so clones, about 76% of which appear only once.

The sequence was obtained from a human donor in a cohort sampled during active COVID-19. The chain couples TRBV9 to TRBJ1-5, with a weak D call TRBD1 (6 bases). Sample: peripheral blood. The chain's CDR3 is CASSGTENQPQHF. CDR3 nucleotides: TGTGCCAGCAGCGGGACAGAGAATCAGCCCCAGCATTTT.